These 12 T cell receptor beta chains originate from one sample sequenced in a study of Graves' ophthalmopathy and Graves' hyperthyroidism. RNA transcripts were the source from which TCR beta CDR3 regions were amplified. Second-round multiplex PCR followed a first-round RT-PCR using HTBI primers. TCRdb independently ran MiXCR on the multiplex PCR reads; one entry per CDR3 protein. The data contain about 400,000 distinct CDR3 sequences, about a sixth of them singletons. What was sequenced was peripheral blood. The receptors originated from a woman between 18 and 29 years old with Graves' ophthalmopathy.

This clonotype was observed at least ten times. The DNA of the CDR3 is TGTGCCAGCGCTACTCGGGGAGACATCCCTGAAGCTTTCTTT. As protein: CASATRGDIPEAFF. The chain employs TRBV2 and TRBJ1-1, with unresolved D. Germline CDR1 and CDR2: SNHLY and FYNNEI. The CDR3 extends over 14 amino acids. The V end lost 8 bases, the J end lost 6 bases, and 19 bases lay between the germline ends.

The chain couples TRBV28 to TRBJ1-3; no firm D call. Germline V lookup: CDR1 MDHEN, CDR2 SYDVKM. The CDR3 spans 14 residues. Trimming pared 1 base from V and 4 bases from J, leaving 8 bases between. The CDR3 DNA follows: TGTGCCAGCAGTTTATTGGCAGCCGGAAACACCATATATTTT. Protein: CASSLLAAGNTIYF.

This clonotype was observed many times. V usage is TRBV6-1 and J usage is TRBJ1-5; 7 bases are a match to TRBD1. This CDR3 spans 19 amino acids. Looked up from germline, CDR1 is MNHNS and CDR2 is SASEGT. Unmatched junction bases numbered 14, after V lost 3 bases and J lost 0 bases. This CDR3 reads CASSDAGQSLKDSNQPQHF. CDR3 bases: TGTGCCAGCAGTGATGCGGGACAGAGCTTAAAGGATAGCAATCAGCCCCAGCATTTT.

This clonotype was counted many times. The chain has TRBV5-1 and TRBJ2-2; unclear D gene. The CDR3 has 13 residues. Germline lookup yields CDR1 SGHRS and CDR2 YFSETQ. V lost 3 bases to trimming and J lost 4 bases, with 7 bases between them. DNA for the CDR3: TGCGCCAGCAGCTCAAGTCTCACCGGGGAGCTGTTTTTT. Translated, it gives CASSSSLTGELFF. The complete variable domain, with remaining parts taken from reference TRBV5-1 and TRBJ2-2, reads KAGVTQTPRYLIKTRGQQVTLSCSPISGHRSVSWYQQTPGQGLQFLFEYFSETQRNKGNFPGRFSGRQFSNSRSEMNVSTLELGDSALYLCASSSSLTGELFFGEGSRLTVL.

Ten or more counts support this clonotype. The J gene is TRBJ1-1, the V gene TRBV29-1; TRBD1 matches at 9 bases. J was trimmed by 4 bases and V by 6 bases; bases with no gene match: 6. Germline V gene data show CDR1 as SQVTM and CDR2 as ANQGSEA. The CDR3 is made up of 13 amino acids. CDR3 protein: CSVSPGQGTEAFF. The CDR3 bases are TGCAGCGTATCACCGGGACAGGGCACTGAAGCTTTCTTT.

This clonotype was seen many times. The chain combines TRBV11-2 with TRBJ2-5; possible D gene TRBD2, 6 bases. Germline V gene data show CDR1 as SGHAT and CDR2 as FQNNGV. The CDR3 is made up of 18 amino acids. V lost 5 bases and J lost 5, with 27 bases in between. The CDR3 reads CASSEGGIGSTIRETQYF. The CDR3 nucleotides read TGTGCCAGCAGCGAAGGAGGGATCGGGAGCACTATAAGGGAGACCCAGTACTTC.

At least ten counts were recorded for this clonotype. The CDR3 reads CASSPQLRTGAYEQYF. CDR3 DNA: TGTGCCAGCAGTCCACAATTAAGGACAGGGGCCTACGAGCAGTACTTC. The gene calls are TRBV28 and TRBJ2-7; 9 bases map to TRBD1. The V and J ends lost 5 bases and 2 bases, in that order; junction bases with no gene match: 10. The CDR3 has 16 residues. CDR1 is MDHEN and CDR2 is SYDVKM in the germline V gene.

This clonotype was observed a handful of times. V usage is TRBV30 and J usage is TRBJ1-1, with D uncertain. CDR1 and CDR2 (germline): GTSNPN, SVGIG (reference sequence). The CDR3 is 13 residues long. Trimming removed 2 bases at V and 6 bases at J, with 13 bases between. In DNA form, the CDR3 reads TGTGCCTGGAGTAGGTTCGGGGAATCTGAAGCTTTCTTT. Translated, it gives CAWSRFGESEAFF.

This clonotype occurred many times. The chain combines TRBV4-3 with TRBJ1-3; D unclear. The CDR3 is 14 amino acids. The germline gives CDR1 LGHNA, CDR2 YSLEER. Trimming stripped 0 bases from V and 10 bases from J, with 13 bases between. This CDR3 is CASSQDRSEQTIYF. The CDR3 bases are TGCGCCAGCAGCCAAGATCGGTCCGAGCAAACCATATATTTT.

In this sample, this clonotype turned up many times. This rearrangement joins TRBV28 to TRBJ2-7; perhaps TRBD2 as D (6 bases). Germline V gene lookup returns CDR1 MDHEN and CDR2 SYDVKM. The CDR3 is 16 amino acids. Trimming left V 4 bases short and J 3 bases short, with 19 bases between. Here the CDR3 DNA reads TGTGCCAGCAGTTGGTCGGAACGGAGGGCGGGCTACGAGCAGTACTTC. Translating it yields CASSWSERRAGYEQYF.

This clonotype was counted many times. The chain employs TRBV28 and TRBJ2-7, with D maybe TRBD1 (6 bases). In germline, CDR1 is MDHEN, CDR2 SYDVKM. The CDR3 spans 14 residues. V was clipped by 5 bases and J by 1 base, with 12 bases between them. The CDR3 DNA reads TGTGCCAGCAGTCAGACAGGAAAGTCCTACGAGCAGTACTTC. Protein sequence: CASSQTGKSYEQYF.

This clonotype was counted ten times or more. The gene calls are TRBV12-3 or TRBV12-4 and TRBJ1-6; the D is unclear. V shed 6 bases and J shed 11 bases, with 14 bases lying between them. This CDR3 has 13 residues. In DNA, the CDR3 is TGTGCCAGCAGCCCTAACCTCAGAGCACCCCTCCACTTT. Translated: CASSPNLRAPLHF.